A selection of T cell receptor beta chains follows, all from one sample in a study of spatial heterogeneity in lung cancer. TCRdb passed the 5' RACE reads through MiXCR, listing each CDR3 protein once. The data show tens of thousands of distinct CDR3 sequences, with 10% to 15% seen just once and roughly two fifths held by the top ten. The specimen was PBMCs, collected at surgery. Receptors were obtained from a male donor with early-stage non-small cell lung cancer. Each CDR3 is given without its conserved first and last residue. Fields, in order: V gene, J gene, CDR3 protein.

TRBV2	TRBJ1-5	ASSEALSQLPQH
TRBV7-3	TRBJ1-6	ASSAGNYSPLH
TRBV7-9	TRBJ2-3	ASSQSGNAIDTQY
TRBV6-2/TRBV6-3	TRBJ2-5	ASSLQTSGGQETQY
TRBV12-3/TRBV12-4	TRBJ1-5	ASSLKGVGYQPQH
TRBV27	TRBJ1-1	ASSQIQDTEAF
TRBV4-3	TRBJ2-1	ASSQDPYLSSNEQF
TRBV28	TRBJ2-7	ASSLRGQGYEQY
TRBV28	TRBJ1-3	ASSHRGKNTIY
TRBV4-3	TRBJ2-3	ASSQGLAGGTDTQY
TRBV28	TRBJ1-2	ASSAGTSPGYT
TRBV11-3	TRBJ2-3	ASSIGQASTDTQY
TRBV20-1	TRBJ1-1	SSSISGDEAF
TRBV5-5	TRBJ1-2	ASSLEGQTYYGYT
TRBV27	TRBJ2-2	ASRRGRSTGELF
TRBV29-1	TRBJ1-2	SADRGSGYT
TRBV7-2	TRBJ2-1	ASSLTSGIFNEQF
TRBV4-3	TRBJ2-1	ASSLQYGGTYNEQF
TRBV10-3	TRBJ1-6	AISLGDNSPLH
TRBV28	TRBJ2-7	ASSLWESLTYEQY
TRBV6-6	TRBJ2-3	ATGQRQRGTDTQY
TRBV6-2/TRBV6-3	TRBJ2-3	ASSYLSQNTQY
TRBV6-2/TRBV6-3	TRBJ2-1	ASSPRDPRGNEQF
TRBV9	TRBJ2-5	ASSEGTSVYQETQY
TRBV6-2/TRBV6-3	TRBJ1-1	ASSGTRDTEAF
TRBV5-4	TRBJ2-6	ASSLALGRAGANVLT
TRBV7-2	TRBJ2-3	ASSLLTSVNTQY
TRBV20-1	TRBJ1-1	SAKVGTGRTEAF
TRBV28	TRBJ2-1	ASTLRTVQF
TRBV20-1	TRBJ2-7	SARDLKLVVRYEQY
TRBV5-5	TRBJ2-3	ASSGGPDYTDTQY
TRBV12-3/TRBV12-4	TRBJ1-1	ASSFGALNTEAF
TRBV7-9	TRBJ2-3	ASSLPRRPVGTDTQY
TRBV4-3	TRBJ2-3	ASSQDTGGVQANTQY
TRBV29-1	TRBJ2-3	SGSGTSGGDTQY